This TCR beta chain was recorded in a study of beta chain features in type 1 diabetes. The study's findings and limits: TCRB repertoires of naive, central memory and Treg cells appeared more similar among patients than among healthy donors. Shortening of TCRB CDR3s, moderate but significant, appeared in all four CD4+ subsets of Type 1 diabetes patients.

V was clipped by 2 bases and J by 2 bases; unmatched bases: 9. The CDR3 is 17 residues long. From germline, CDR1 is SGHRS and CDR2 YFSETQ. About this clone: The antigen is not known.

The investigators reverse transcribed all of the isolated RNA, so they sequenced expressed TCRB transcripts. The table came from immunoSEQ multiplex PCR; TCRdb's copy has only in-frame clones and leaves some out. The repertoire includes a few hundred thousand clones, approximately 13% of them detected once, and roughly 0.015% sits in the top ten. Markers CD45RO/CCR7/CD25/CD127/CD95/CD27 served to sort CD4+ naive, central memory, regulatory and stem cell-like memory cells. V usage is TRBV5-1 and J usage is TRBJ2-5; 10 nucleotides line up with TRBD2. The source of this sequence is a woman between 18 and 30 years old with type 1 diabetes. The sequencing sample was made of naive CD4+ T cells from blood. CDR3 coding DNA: TGCGCCAGCAGCTTTAGCGGGAGGCCCCGGAGTCAAGAGACCCAGTACTTC. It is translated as CASSFSGRPRSQETQYF.